This TCR beta chain was sequenced for a study of blood T cell repertoires in COVID-19. This table comes from immunoSEQ multiplex PCR, and its TCRdb copy is limited to in-frame clones, with some not included. The profile shows about 170,000 clones, approximately 82% of them singletons. Material for sequencing was peripheral blood. The receptor comes from a woman between 65 and 79 years old who had recovered from COVID-19.

CDR3 DNA: TGTGCCAGCAGCCATGGGACAGAGAGGGGGACCCAGTACTTC. Translating gives CASSHGTERGTQYF. The V gene is TRBV3-1 (or the pseudogene TRBV3-2), the J gene TRBJ2-5; TRBD1 matches 7 bases. The germline CDR1 and CDR2 sequences are LGHDT and YNNKEL (reference sequence). This CDR3 spans 14 amino acids. The J segment lost 7 bases and the V segment lost 3 bases, leaving 8 bases of the junction unmatched.